These 17 T cell receptor beta chains came from one sample sequenced in a study of blood T cell repertoires in COVID-19. The data were produced by immunoSEQ multiplex PCR, yet TCRdb's version contains in-frame clones alone and is incomplete. This table holds around 200,000 clones, about 83% found once. Sample: peripheral blood. Receptors originate from a young man with active or convalescent COVID-19.

The chain has TRBV5-1 and TRBJ1-5; 8 bases map to TRBD1. Trimming took 4 bases from V and 4 from J; bases not matched to a gene: 13. Germline CDR1 is SGHRS and CDR2 is YFSETQ. The CDR3 covers 17 residues. CDR3 in DNA: TGCGCCAGCAGCCTGAAGAGGACAGGGCCTGATAATCAGCCCCAGCATTTT. It codes for CASSLKRTGPDNQPQHF.

CDR3 in amino acids: CASSYSTAGYTIYF. CDR3 DNA: TGTGCCAGCAGTTACTCGACCGCAGGTTACACCATATATTTT. The rearrangement joins TRBV6-2 or TRBV6-3 to TRBJ1-3; D ambiguous. Germline CDR1 is MNHEY and CDR2 is SVGEGT. The CDR3 runs 14 residues. The V and J ends lost 0 bases and 8 bases respectively, with 11 bases between them.

V gene TRBV19 combines with J gene TRBJ2-5, with TRBD1 matching over 7 bases. V was pared by 5 bases and J by 5 bases, with 11 bases of the junction left unmatched. The CDR3 runs 15 residues. Germline CDR1 and CDR2: LNHDA and SQIVND (reference sequence). The CDR3 protein is CASSYGRGNGETQYF. CDR3 bases: TGTGCCAGTAGTTACGGCAGGGGGAACGGGGAGACCCAGTACTTC.

The chain is built from TRBV7-2 and TRBJ1-5; 8 positions agree with TRBD1. Looked up from germline, CDR1 is SGHTA and CDR2 is FQGNSA. There are 15 residues in the CDR3. The ends lost 2 bases at V and 2 bases at J; junction bases unmatched: 2. The DNA of the CDR3 is TGTGCCAGCAGCTTATGGGGACAGGGCAATCAGCCCCAGCATTTT. Its protein product is CASSLWGQGNQPQHF.

V gene TRBV6-5 combines with J gene TRBJ2-1, with 9 bases aligning to TRBD2. Trimming took 5 bases from V and 5 from J; bases not matched to a gene: 7. The CDR3 spans 15 residues. Germline V gives CDR1 MNHEY, CDR2 SVGAGI. CDR3 bases: TGTGCCAGCAGTCAGATAGCGGGAGAACACAATGAGCAGTTCTTC. Its translation: CASSQIAGEHNEQFF.

This clone was seen only once. The V call is TRBV28, the J call TRBJ1-2; D not resolved. The germline CDR1 and CDR2 sequences are MDHEN and SYDVKM. With 4 bases removed from V and 8 bases from J, the gap between germline ends came to 11 bases. The CDR3 totals 12 residues. CDR3 DNA: TGTGCCAGCAGTTCCGAGAAGCGGGGCTACACCTTC. This codes for CASSSEKRGYTF.

This clone was found once. The chain has TRBV6-5 and TRBJ2-2; the D is unclear. From germline, CDR1 is MNHEY and CDR2 SVGAGI. Trimming removed 0 bases at V and 6 bases at J, with 5 bases between. The CDR3 contains 13 residues. The CDR3 here is CASSYSSSGELFF. In nucleotides, the CDR3 is TGTGCCAGCAGTTACTCGTCATCCGGGGAGCTGTTTTTT.

V usage is TRBV27 and J usage is TRBJ1-1; D is perhaps TRBD1 (6 bases). This CDR3 comprises 14 residues. The V gene lost 4 bases and the J gene lost 4 bases, with 13 bases spanning the gap. In germline, CDR1 is MNHEY, CDR2 SMNVEV (reference sequence). CDR3 loop: CASSSGGGGTEAFF. CDR3 nucleotide sequence: TGTGCCAGCAGTTCGGGAGGGGGGGGCACTGAAGCTTTCTTT.

The V call is TRBV30, the J call TRBJ1-5; 10 bases match TRBD1. After removal of 5 bases from V and 5 bases from J, the junction contained 3 bases not matched to a gene. Germline CDR1 and CDR2: GTSNPN and SVGIG (reference sequence). The CDR3 length is 13 residues. CDR3 coding DNA: TGTGCCTGGGGAGGACAGGGGGATCAGCCCCAGCATTTT. Protein sequence: CAWGGQGDQPQHF.

The rearrangement links TRBV27 to TRBJ2-3, with D perhaps TRBD1 (6 bases). With 3 bases removed from V and 6 bases from J, the gap between germline ends came to 16 bases. The CDR3 is 15 amino acids. The germline gives CDR1 MNHEY, CDR2 SMNVEV (reference sequence). The CDR3 loop reads CASSFVQGRVDTQYF. The CDR3 region has the DNA TGTGCCAGCAGTTTTGTTCAGGGGCGTGTGGATACGCAGTATTTT.

The chain is built from TRBV24-1 and TRBJ1-5; no clear D gene. Germline V gene data show CDR1 as KGHDR and CDR2 as SFDVKD. The V gene lost 6 bases and the J gene lost 3 bases, with 8 bases spanning the gap. The CDR3 sequence is 13 residues long. The CDR3 coding sequence is TGTGCCACCAGTCAGCAGGCCAATCAGCCCCAGCATTTT. As protein: CATSQQANQPQHF.

The CDR3 nucleotides are TGTGCCAGCAGTGTCTTCGGGGCTAACTATGGCTACACCTTC. It translates to CASSVFGANYGYTF. The chain uses TRBV2 and TRBJ1-2; no clear D gene. With 4 bases removed from V and 0 bases from J, the gap between germline ends came to 9 bases. The CDR3 spans 14 residues. In germline, CDR1 is SNHLY, CDR2 FYNNEI.

V gene TRBV7-8 combines with J gene TRBJ2-7; 7 positions agree with TRBD2. The trim removed 3 bases at V and 6 bases at J, leaving 8 bases unmatched. This CDR3 region has 14 residues. Germline assignment: CDR1 SGHVS and CDR2 FQNEAQ. The CDR3 loop is CASSFGGRGSEQYF. The CDR3 DNA is TGTGCCAGCAGCTTCGGGGGGAGGGGTTCCGAGCAGTACTTC.

The V and J genes are TRBV6-5 and TRBJ2-2; D is possibly TRBD1 (6 bases). The V and J ends lost 7 bases and 0 bases respectively, with 12 bases between them. The CDR3 runs to 15 residues. Looked up from germline, CDR1 is MNHEY and CDR2 is SVGAGI. The CDR3 nucleotides read TGTGCCAGCAAAACAGGGAGTTCGAACACCGGGGAGCTGTTTTTT. It specifies CASKTGSSNTGELFF.

The chain is built from TRBV6-5 and TRBJ2-7, with 8 bases that match TRBD1. V shed 2 bases and J 3 bases; nucleotides not matched to a gene: 6. Per the germline V gene, CDR1 is MNHEY and CDR2 is SVGAGI. The length of the CDR3 is 15 residues. Written as DNA, the CDR3 is TGTGCCAGCAGTTACGGTCCTGACAGGGGCTACGAGCAGTACTTC. Amino acids: CASSYGPDRGYEQYF.

The chain recombines TRBV6-5 with TRBJ1-6, with D perhaps matching TRBD1 (5 bases). Trimming pared 1 base from V and 14 bases from J, leaving 12 bases between. This CDR3 comprises 13 residues. Germline V gene data show CDR1 as MNHEY and CDR2 as SVGAGI. CDR3 protein: CASSYYTAGSLHF. CDR3 in DNA: TGTGCCAGCAGTTACTATACAGCAGGGTCCCTCCACTTT.

This clone showed up just a few times. The chain carries TRBV11-3 and TRBJ1-3, with D unclear. CDR1 is SGHNT, CDR2 YENEEA, per germline. The CDR3 spans 13 residues. V lost 4 bases and J lost 1, with 5 bases in between. The CDR3 sequence is CASSSRSGNTIYF. The CDR3 DNA is TGTGCCAGCAGCTCCAGGTCTGGAAACACCATATATTTT.